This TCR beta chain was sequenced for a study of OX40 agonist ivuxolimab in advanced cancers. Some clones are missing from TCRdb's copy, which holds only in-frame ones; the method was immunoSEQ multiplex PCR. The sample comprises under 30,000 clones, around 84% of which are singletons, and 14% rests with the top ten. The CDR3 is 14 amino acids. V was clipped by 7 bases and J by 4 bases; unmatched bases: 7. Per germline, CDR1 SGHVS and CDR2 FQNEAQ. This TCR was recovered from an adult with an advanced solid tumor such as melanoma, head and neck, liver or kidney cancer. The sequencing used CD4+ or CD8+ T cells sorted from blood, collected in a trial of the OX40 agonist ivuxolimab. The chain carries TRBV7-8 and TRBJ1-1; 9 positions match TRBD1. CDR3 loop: CASTEDRGFTEAFF. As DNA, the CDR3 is TGTGCCAGCACCGAGGACAGGGGTTTCACTGAAGCTTTCTTT.